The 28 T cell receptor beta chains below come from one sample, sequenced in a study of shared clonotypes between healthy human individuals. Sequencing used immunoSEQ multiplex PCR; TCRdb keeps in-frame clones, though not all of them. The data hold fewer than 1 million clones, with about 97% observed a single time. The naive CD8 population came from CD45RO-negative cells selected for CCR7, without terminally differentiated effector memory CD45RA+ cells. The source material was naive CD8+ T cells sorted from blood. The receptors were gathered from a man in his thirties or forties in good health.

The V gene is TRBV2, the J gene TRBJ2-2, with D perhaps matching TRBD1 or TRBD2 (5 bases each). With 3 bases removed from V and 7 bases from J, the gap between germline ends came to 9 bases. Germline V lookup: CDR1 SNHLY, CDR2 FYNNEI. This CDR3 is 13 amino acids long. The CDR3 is CASSDGGGGELFF. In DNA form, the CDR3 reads TGTGCCAGCAGTGATGGGGGTGGCGGGGAGCTGTTTTTT.

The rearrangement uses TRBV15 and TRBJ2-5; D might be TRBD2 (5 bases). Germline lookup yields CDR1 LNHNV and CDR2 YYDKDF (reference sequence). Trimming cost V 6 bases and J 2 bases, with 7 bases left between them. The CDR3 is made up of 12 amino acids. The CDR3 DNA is TGTGCCACCAGTTCGGGACAAGAGACCCAGTACTTC. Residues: CATSSGQETQYF. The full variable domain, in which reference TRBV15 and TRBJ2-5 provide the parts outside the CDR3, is DAMVIQNPRYQVTQFGKPVTLSCSQTLNHNVMYWYQQKSSQAPKLLFHYYDKDFNNEADTPDNFQSRRPNTSFCFLDIRSPGLGDTAMYLCATSSGQETQYFGPGTRLLVL.

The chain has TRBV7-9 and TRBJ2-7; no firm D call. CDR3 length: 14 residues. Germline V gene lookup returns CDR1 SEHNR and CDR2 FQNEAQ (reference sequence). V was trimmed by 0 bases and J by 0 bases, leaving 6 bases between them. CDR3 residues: CASSLAGLSYEQYF. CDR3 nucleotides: TGTGCCAGCAGCTTAGCGGGCCTCTCCTACGAGCAGTACTTC.

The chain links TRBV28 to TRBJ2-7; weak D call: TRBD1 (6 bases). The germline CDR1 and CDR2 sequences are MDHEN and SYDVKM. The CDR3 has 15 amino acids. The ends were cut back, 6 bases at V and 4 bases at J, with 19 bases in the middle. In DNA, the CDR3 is TGTGCCAGCAGAGGGGACATTCAGGGGATTTACGAGCAGTACTTC. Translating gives CASRGDIQGIYEQYF.

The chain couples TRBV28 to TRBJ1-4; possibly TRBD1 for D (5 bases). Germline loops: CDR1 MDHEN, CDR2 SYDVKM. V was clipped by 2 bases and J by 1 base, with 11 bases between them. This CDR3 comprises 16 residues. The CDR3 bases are TGTGCCAGCAGTTTACGAGGGGAAGGAACTAATGAAAAACTGTTTTTT. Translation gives CASSLRGEGTNEKLFF.

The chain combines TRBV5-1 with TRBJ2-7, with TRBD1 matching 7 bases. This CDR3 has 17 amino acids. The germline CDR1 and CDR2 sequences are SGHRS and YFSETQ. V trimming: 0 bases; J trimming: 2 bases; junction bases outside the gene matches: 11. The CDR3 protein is CASSLELSGTATYEQYF. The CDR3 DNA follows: TGCGCCAGCAGCTTGGAGTTGAGTGGGACAGCTACCTACGAGCAGTACTTC.

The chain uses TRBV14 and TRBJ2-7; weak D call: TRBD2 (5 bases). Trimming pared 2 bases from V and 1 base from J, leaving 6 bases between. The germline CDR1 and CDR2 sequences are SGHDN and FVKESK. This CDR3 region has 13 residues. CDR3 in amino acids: CASSQLASYEQYF. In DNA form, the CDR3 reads TGTGCCAGCAGCCAACTAGCATCCTACGAGCAGTACTTC.

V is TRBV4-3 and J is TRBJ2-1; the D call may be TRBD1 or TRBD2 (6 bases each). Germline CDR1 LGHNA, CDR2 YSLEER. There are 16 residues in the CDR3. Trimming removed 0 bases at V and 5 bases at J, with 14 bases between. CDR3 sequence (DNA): TGCGCCAGCAGCCAAGAAGTCCGGGGGCGGAACAATGAGCAGTTCTTC. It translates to CASSQEVRGRNNEQFF.

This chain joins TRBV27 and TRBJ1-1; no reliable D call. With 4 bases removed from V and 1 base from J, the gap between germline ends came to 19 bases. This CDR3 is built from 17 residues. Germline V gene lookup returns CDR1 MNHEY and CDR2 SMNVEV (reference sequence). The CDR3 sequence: CASSYSPSRHWNTEAFF. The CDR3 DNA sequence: TGTGCCAGCAGTTATTCACCGAGTCGCCATTGGAACACTGAAGCTTTCTTT.

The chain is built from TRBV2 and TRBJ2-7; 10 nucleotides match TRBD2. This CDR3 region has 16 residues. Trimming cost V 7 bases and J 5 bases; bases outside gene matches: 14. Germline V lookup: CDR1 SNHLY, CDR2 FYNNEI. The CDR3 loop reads CASIEPRGGLANEQYF. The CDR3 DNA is TGTGCCAGCATTGAGCCAAGGGGGGGACTAGCGAACGAGCAGTACTTC.

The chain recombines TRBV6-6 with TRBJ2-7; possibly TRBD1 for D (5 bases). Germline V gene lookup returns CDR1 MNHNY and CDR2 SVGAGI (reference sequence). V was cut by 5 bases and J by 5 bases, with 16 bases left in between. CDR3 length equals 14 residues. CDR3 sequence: CASSAQGILDEQYF. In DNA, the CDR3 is TGTGCCAGCAGTGCCCAGGGTATCCTAGACGAGCAGTACTTC.

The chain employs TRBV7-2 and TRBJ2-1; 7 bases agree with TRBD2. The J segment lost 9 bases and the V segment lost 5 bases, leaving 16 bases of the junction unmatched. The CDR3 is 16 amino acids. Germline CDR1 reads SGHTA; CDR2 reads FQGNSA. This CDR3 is CASSPRRGGSSSEQFF. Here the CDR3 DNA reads TGTGCCAGCAGCCCCCGTAGGGGCGGGAGTTCTTCTGAGCAGTTCTTC.

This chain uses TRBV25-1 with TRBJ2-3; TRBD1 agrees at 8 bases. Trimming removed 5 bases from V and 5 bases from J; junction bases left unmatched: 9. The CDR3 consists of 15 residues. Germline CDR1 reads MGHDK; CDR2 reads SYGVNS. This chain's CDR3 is CASSWGTGWEDTQYF. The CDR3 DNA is TGTGCCAGCAGTTGGGGGACAGGTTGGGAAGATACGCAGTATTTT.

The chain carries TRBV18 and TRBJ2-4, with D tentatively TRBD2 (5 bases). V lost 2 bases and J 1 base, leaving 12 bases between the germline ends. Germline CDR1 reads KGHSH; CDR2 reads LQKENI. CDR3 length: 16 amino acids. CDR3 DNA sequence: TGTGCCAGCTCACCAGGAGTCGGGATGGCCAAAAACATTCAGTACTTC. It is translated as CASSPGVGMAKNIQYF.

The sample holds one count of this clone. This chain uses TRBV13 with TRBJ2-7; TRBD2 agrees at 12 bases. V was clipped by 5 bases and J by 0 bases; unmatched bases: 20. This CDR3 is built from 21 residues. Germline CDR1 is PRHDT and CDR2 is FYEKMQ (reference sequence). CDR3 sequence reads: CASSTTTGDLTSGSTSYEQYF. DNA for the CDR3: TGTGCCAGCAGCACGACCACAGGGGACTTGACTAGCGGGAGTACCTCCTACGAGCAGTACTTC.

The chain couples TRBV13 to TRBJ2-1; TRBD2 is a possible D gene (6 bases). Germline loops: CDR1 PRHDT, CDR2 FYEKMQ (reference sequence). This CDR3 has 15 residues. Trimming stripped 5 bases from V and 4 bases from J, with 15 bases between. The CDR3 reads CASSPGTRPYNEQFF. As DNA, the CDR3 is TGTGCCAGCAGCCCTGGGACTCGTCCTTACAATGAGCAGTTCTTC. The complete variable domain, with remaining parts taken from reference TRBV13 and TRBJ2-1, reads AAGVIQSPRHLIKEKRETATLKCYPIPRHDTVYWYQQGPGQDPQFLISFYEKMQSDKGSIPDRFSAQQFSDYHSELNMSSLELGDSALYFCASSPGTRPYNEQFFGPGTRLTVL.

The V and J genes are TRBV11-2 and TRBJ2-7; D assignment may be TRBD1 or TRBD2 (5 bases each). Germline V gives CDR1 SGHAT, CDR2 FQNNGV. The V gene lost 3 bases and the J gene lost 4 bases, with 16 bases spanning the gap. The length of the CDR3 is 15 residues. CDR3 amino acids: CASSFRAGIVYEQYF. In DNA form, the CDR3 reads TGTGCCAGCAGCTTCAGGGCCGGGATCGTATACGAGCAGTACTTC.

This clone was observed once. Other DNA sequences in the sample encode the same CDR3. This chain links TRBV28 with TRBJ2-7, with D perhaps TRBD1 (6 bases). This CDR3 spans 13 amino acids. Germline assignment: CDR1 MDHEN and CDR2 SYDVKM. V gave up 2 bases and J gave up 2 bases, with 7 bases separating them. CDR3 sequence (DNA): TGTGCCAGCAGTTTAGCAGGGGCCTACGAGCAGTACTTC. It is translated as CASSLAGAYEQYF. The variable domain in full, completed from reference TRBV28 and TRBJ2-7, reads DVKVTQSSRYLVKRTGEKVFLECVQDMDHENMFWYRQDPGLGLRLIYFSYDVKMKEKGDIPEGYSVSREKKERFSLILESASTNQTSMYLCASSLAGAYEQYFGPGTRLTVT.

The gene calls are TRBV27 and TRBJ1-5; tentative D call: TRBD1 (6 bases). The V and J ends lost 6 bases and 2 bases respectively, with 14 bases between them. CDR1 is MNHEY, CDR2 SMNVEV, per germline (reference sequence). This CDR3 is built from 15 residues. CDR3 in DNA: TGTGCCAGCAGCCAGGACCCAGGGGGCAATCAGCCCCAGCATTTT. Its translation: CASSQDPGGNQPQHF.

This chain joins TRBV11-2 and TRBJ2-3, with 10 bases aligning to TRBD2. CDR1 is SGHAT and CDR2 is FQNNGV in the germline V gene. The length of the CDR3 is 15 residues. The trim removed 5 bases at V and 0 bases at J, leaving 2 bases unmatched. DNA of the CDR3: TGTGCCAGCAGCCCGGGACTAGCGAGCACAGATACGCAGTATTTT. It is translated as CASSPGLASTDTQYF.

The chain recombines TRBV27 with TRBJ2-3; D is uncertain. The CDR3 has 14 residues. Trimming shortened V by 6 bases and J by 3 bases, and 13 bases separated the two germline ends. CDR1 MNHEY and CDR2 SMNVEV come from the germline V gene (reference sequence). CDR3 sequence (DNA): TGTGCCAGCAGCTCCGCTGGTACGACAGATACGCAGTATTTT. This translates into CASSSAGTTDTQYF.

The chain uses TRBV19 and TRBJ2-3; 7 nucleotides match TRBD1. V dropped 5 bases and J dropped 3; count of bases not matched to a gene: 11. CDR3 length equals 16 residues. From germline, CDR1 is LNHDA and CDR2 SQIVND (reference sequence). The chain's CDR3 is CASSLRDSWWTDTQYF. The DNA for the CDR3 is TGTGCCAGTAGTCTCCGGGACAGCTGGTGGACAGATACGCAGTATTTT.

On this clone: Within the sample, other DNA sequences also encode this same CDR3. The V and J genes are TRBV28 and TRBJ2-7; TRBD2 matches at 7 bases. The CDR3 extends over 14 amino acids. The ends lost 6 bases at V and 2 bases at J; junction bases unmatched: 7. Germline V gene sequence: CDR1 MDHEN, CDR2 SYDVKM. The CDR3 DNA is TGTGCCAGCAGCCTCCTGGCGGGAGCCTACGAGCAGTACTTC. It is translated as CASSLLAGAYEQYF.

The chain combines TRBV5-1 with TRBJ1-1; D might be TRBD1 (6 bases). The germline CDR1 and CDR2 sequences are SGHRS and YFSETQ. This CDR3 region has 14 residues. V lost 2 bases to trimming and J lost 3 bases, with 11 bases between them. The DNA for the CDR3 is TGCGCCAGCAGCTTAACGGGGGCAGACACTGAAGCTTTCTTT. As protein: CASSLTGADTEAFF.

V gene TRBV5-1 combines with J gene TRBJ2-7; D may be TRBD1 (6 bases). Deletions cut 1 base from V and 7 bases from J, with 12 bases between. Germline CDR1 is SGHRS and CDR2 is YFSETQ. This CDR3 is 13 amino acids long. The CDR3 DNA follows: TGCGCCAGCAGCTTGCCAACAGGGAATGAGCAGTACTTC. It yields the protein CASSLPTGNEQYF. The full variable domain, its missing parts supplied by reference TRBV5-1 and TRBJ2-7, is KAGVTQTPRYLIKTRGQQVTLSCSPISGHRSVSWYQQTPGQGLQFLFEYFSETQRNKGNFPGRFSGRQFSNSRSEMNVSTLELGDSALYLCASSLPTGNEQYFGPGTRLTVT.

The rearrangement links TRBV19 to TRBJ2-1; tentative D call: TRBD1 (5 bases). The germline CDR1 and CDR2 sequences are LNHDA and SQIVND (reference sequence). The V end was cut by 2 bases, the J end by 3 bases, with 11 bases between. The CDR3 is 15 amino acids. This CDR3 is CASSILQGNYNEQFF. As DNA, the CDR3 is TGTGCCAGTAGTATATTGCAGGGTAACTACAATGAGCAGTTCTTC.

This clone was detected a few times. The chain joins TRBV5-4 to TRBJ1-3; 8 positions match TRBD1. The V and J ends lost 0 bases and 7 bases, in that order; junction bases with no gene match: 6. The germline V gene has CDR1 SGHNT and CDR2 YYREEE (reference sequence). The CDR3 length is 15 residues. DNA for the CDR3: TGTGCCAGCAGCTTGGCGACAGGGGACCGGAACACCATATATTTT. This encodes CASSLATGDRNTIYF.

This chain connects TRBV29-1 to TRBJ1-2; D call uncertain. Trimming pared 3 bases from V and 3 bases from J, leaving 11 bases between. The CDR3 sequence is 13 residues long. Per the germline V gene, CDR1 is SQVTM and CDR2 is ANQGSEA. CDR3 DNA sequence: TGCAGCGTTGATCATACGACGGACTATGGCTACACCTTC. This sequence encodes CSVDHTTDYGYTF.